The following is a T cell receptor (beta chain) sequence with its context. This record belongs to a study of shared clonotypes between healthy human individuals. The authors loaded about 0.2 ug DNA, tens of thousands of T cell genomes, into sorted-subset replicate PCRs. Only in-frame clones appear in the TCRdb table, and some are missing; sequencing was by immunoSEQ multiplex PCR. This sample has about 2.4 million clones, with about 92% found just once. Germline V gene lookup returns CDR1 MNHNY and CDR2 SVGAGI (reference sequence). V shed 0 bases and J shed 5 bases, with 8 bases lying between them. The CDR3 is made up of 14 amino acids.

Sequencing used naive CD4+ T cells sorted from blood. The subset was: CD45RA+ positively selected. The source of this sequence is a young man in good health. The V gene is TRBV6-6, the J gene TRBJ1-5; D uncertain. The CDR3: CASSYSRNYQPQHF. CDR3 DNA sequence: TGTGCCAGCAGTTACTCGAGGAATTATCAGCCCCAGCATTTT.